This T cell receptor beta chain was found in a study of spatial heterogeneity in lung cancer. Study-wide background: Samples were obtained from about 75 donors, all untreated early-stage non-small cell lung cancer patients. Study findings and constraints: Among blood samples, ubiquitous expanded tumor TCRs appeared more at resection than at follow-up.

This clonotype is deemed medium-sized. Its target is unknown. Sample time point: blood at routine non-recurrence follow-up after resection. Tumor, nontumor lung or frozen PBMC supplied whole RNA, sequenced without sorting. TCRdb processed the 5' RACE reads anew with MiXCR; each CDR3 protein has one entry. The repertoire holds approximately 100,000 distinct CDR3 sequences, with approximately 19% as singletons. This TCR was sampled from a male donor with early-stage non-small cell lung cancer. Sequencing used PBMCs, obtained at follow-up.

The CDR3 loop is CASGFRGQVYEQYF. In DNA form, the CDR3 reads TGCGCCAGCGGATTCCGAGGACAAGTCTACGAGCAGTACTTC. The chain uses TRBV23-1 and TRBJ2-7, with D possibly matching TRBD1 (5 bases). TRBV23-1 is an ORF, and what it does is uncertain. This CDR3 is 14 amino acids long. Trimming left V 8 bases short and J 3 bases short, with 17 bases between.